This T cell receptor (beta chain) was recorded in a study of beta chain features in type 1 diabetes. Expressed TCRB transcripts were sequenced because the isolated RNA had all been reverse transcribed beforehand. Regulatory, naive and central memory T cell samples averaged approximately 3.5 million reads. Data came from immunoSEQ multiplex PCR; TCRdb stores just in-frame clones and leaves some out. The repertoire consists of hundreds of thousands of clones, with over 11% occurring once and the leading ten covering nearly 0.04%. As regards this clone: Antigen unknown.

The germline V gene has CDR1 SEHNR and CDR2 FQNEAQ (reference sequence). This CDR3 has 14 residues. Trimming left V 2 bases short and J 7 bases short, with 12 bases between. General observations from the study: A potential PCR bias toward shorter templates would be equal in patient and control samples. VDJ junctions from type 1 diabetes patients carried fewer insertions and larger deletions. Among patients with Type 1 diabetes, TCRB CDR3s were moderately but significantly shorter in every one of the four CD4+ subsets. The study found that naive, central memory and Treg TCRB repertoires appeared more similar in patients than in healthy donors.

The genes are TRBV7-9 and TRBJ2-1, with D hard to call. Sample: naive CD4+ T cells from blood. This receptor was identified in a man younger than 35 with type 1 diabetes. The CDR3 DNA sequence: TGTGCCAGCAGCTTATCCTTTGAAGGGAATGAGCAGTTCTTC. It yields the protein CASSLSFEGNEQFF.